This T cell receptor (beta chain) was retrieved from a study of blood T cell repertoires in COVID-19. Across the study: T cells, B-cell-depleted T cells, or PBMCs provided the cDNA or gDNA that served as material.

How the authors handled the data: Amplification of reference gene primers was used by the study to estimate nucleated cell counts. Here immunoSEQ multiplex PCR was the method, and the copy in TCRdb shows in-frame clones only, minus some. V, J and clone size reflect that table, while D and trimming were determined from the DNA. The sample shows roughly 250,000 clones, about nine tenths of them seen only once. The CDR3 is 14 amino acids. Germline V lookup: CDR1 KGHDR, CDR2 SFDVKD. V gave up 4 bases and J gave up 9 bases; unmatched junction bases: 9. The V gene is TRBV24-1, the J gene TRBJ1-1; 8 nucleotides line up with TRBD1. The material sequenced was peripheral blood. The receptor's source is a man in his 60s who had recovered from COVID-19. CDR3 in amino acids: CATSDSGGYSKAFF. CDR3 DNA: TGTGCCACCAGTGACTCAGGGGGCTATTCCAAAGCTTTCTTT.